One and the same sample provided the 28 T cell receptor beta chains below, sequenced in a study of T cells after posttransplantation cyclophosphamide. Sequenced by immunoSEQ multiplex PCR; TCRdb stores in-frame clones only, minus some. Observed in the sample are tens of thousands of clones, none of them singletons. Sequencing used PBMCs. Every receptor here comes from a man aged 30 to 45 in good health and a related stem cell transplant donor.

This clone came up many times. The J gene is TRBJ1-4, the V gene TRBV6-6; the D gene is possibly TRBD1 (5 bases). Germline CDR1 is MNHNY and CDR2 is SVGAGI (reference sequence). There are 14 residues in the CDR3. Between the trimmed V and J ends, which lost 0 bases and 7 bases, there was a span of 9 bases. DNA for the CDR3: TGTGCCAGCAGTTACTCGCAGGGAGGTGAAAAACTGTTTTTT. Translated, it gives CASSYSQGGEKLFF.

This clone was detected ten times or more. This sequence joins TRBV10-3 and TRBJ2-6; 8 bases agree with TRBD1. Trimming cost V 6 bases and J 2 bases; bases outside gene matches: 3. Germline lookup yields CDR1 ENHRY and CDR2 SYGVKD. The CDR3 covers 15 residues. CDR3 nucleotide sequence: TGTGCCATCAGCCCAGGGGGCGCTGGGGCCAACGTCCTGACTTTC. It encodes CAISPGGAGANVLTF.

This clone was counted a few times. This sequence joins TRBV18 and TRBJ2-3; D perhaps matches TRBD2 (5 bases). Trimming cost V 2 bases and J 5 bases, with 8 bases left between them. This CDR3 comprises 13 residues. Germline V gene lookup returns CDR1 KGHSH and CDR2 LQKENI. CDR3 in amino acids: CASSPTSGDTQYF. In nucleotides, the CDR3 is TGTGCCAGCTCACCAACTAGTGGAGATACGCAGTATTTT.

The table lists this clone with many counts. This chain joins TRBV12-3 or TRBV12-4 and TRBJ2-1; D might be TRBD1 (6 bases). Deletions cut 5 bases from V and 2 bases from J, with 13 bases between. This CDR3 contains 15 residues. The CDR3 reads CASSTNRDPYNEQFF. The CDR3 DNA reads TGTGCCAGCAGTACCAACAGGGACCCCTACAATGAGCAGTTCTTC.

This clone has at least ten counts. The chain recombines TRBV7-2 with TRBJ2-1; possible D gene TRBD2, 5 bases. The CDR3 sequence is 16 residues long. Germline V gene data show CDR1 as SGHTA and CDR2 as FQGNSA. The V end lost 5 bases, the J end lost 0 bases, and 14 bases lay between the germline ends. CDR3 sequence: CASSLNGLSSYNEQFF. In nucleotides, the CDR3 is TGTGCCAGCAGCCTTAACGGACTCAGCTCCTACAATGAGCAGTTCTTC.

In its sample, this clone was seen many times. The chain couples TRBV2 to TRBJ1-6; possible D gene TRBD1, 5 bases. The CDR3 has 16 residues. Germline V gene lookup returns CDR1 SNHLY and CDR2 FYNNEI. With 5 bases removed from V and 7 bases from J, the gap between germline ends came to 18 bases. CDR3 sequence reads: CASSPIRPGGNSPLHF. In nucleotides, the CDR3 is TGTGCCAGCAGTCCCATTAGGCCGGGGGGGAATTCACCCCTCCACTTT.

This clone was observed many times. Written as DNA, the CDR3 is TGTGCCAGCAGTCGGACAGGGCCCGGGGAGCAGTACTTC. This codes for CASSRTGPGEQYF. This chain joins TRBV12-3 or TRBV12-4 and TRBJ2-7, with 8 nucleotides matching TRBD1. The trim removed 5 bases at V and 7 bases at J, leaving 7 bases unmatched. The CDR3 sequence is 13 residues long.

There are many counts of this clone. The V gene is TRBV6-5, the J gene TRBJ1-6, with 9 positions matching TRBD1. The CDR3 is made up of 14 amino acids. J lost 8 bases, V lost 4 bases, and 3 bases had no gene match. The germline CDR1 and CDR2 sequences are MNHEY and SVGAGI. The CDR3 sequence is CASSSQGAYSPLHF. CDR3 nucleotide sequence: TGTGCCAGCAGTTCACAGGGGGCATATTCACCCCTCCACTTT.

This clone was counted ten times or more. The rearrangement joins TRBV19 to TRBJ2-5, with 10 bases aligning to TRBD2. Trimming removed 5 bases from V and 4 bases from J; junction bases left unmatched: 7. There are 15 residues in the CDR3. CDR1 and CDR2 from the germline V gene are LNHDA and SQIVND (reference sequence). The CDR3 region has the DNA TGTGCCAGTAGTTTCGGGACTAGCGCGATAGAGACCCAGTACTTC. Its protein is CASSFGTSAIETQYF.

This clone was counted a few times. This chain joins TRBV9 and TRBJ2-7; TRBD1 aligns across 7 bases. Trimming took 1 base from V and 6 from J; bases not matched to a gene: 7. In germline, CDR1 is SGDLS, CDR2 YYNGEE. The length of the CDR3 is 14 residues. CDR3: CASSVRQGLGEQYF. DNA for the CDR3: TGTGCCAGCAGCGTAAGACAGGGATTAGGCGAGCAGTACTTC.

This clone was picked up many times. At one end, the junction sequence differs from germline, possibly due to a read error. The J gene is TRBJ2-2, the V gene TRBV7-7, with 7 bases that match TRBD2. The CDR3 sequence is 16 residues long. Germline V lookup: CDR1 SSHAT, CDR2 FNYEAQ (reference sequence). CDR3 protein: CASSLVASGNTGELFF. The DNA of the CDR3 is TGTGCTAGCAGCTTAGTAGCTAGCGGGAACACCGGGGAGCTGTTTTTT.

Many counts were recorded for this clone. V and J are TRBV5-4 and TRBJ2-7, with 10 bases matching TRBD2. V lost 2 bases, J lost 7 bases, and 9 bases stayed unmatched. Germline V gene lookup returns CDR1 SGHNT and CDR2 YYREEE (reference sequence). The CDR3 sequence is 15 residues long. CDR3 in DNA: TGTGCCAGCAGCTTACCCGGGACTAGCGTGGGTGAGCAGTACTTC. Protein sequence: CASSLPGTSVGEQYF.

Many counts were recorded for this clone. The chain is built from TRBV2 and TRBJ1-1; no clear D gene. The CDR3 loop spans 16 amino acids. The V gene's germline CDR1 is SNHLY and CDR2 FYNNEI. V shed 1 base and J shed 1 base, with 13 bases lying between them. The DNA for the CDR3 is TGTGCCAGCAGTGAAGAGTTAGTCGGGGAGAACACTGAAGCTTTCTTT. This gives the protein CASSEELVGENTEAFF. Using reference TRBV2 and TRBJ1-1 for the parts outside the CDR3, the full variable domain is EPEVTQTPSHQVTQMGQEVILRCVPISNHLYFYWYRQILGQKVEFLVSFYNNEISEKSEIFDDQFSVERPDGSNFTLKIRSTKLEDSAMYFCASSEELVGENTEAFFGQGTRLTVV.

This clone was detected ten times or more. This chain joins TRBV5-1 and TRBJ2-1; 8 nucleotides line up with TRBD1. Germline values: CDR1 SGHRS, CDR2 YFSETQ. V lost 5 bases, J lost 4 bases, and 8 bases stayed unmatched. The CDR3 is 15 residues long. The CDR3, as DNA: TGCGCCAGCAGTAGGGACAGGTCCTTTTACAATGAGCAGTTCTTC. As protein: CASSRDRSFYNEQFF.

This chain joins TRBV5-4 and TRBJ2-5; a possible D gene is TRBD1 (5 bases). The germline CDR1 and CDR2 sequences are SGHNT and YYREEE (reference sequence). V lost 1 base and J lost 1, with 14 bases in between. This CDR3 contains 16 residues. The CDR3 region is CASSLIPGSTQETQYF. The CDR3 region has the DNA TGTGCCAGCAGCTTGATTCCAGGGTCCACCCAAGAGACCCAGTACTTC.

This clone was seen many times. CDR3 protein: CASRPSGGNSPLHF. The CDR3 DNA is TGTGCCAGCAGGCCTTCGGGCGGGAATTCACCCCTCCACTTT. The rearrangement joins TRBV28 to TRBJ1-6; no clear D gene. Germline V gives CDR1 MDHEN, CDR2 SYDVKM. V shed 6 bases and J shed 7 bases, with 13 bases lying between them. The CDR3 is 14 residues long.

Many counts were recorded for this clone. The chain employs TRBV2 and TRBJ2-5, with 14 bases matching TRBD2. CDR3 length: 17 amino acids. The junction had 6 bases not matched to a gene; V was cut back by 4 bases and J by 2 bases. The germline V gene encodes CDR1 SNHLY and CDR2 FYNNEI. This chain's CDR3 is CASSGLAGGKNQETQYF. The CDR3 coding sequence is TGTGCCAGCAGTGGACTAGCGGGGGGGAAGAATCAAGAGACCCAGTACTTC.

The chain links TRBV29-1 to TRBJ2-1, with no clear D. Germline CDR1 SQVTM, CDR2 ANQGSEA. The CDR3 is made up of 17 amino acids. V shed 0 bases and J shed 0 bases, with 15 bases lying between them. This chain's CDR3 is CSVEDGLSSNSYNEQFF. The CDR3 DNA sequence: TGCAGCGTTGAAGACGGGTTGAGCAGCAACTCCTACAATGAGCAGTTCTTC.

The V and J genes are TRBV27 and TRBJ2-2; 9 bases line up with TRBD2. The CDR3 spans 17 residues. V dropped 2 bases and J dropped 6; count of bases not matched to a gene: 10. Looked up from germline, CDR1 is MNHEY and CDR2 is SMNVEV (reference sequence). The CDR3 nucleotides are TGTGCCAGCAGTTTAAGGGGCGGCGGGGGGGCGTCCGGGGAGCTGTTTTTT. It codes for CASSLRGGGGASGELFF.

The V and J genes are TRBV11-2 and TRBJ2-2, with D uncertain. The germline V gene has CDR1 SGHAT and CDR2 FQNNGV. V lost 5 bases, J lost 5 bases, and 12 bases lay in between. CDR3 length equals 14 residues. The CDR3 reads CASSPRVSTGELFF. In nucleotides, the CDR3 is TGTGCCAGCAGCCCCCGGGTTAGTACCGGGGAGCTGTTTTTT.

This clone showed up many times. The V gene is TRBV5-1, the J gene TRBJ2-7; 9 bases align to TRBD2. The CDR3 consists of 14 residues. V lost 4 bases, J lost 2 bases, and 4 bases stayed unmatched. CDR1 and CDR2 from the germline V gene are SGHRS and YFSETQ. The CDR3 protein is CASSLSGGPYEQYF. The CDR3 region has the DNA TGCGCCAGCAGCCTTAGCGGGGGACCCTACGAGCAGTACTTC.

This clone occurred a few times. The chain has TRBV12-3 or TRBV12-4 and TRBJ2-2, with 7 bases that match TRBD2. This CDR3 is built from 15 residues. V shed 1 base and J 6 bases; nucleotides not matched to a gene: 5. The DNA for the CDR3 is TGTGCCAGCAGTTTAGATGGACTAGATTCCGGGGAGCTGTTTTTT. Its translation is CASSLDGLDSGELFF.

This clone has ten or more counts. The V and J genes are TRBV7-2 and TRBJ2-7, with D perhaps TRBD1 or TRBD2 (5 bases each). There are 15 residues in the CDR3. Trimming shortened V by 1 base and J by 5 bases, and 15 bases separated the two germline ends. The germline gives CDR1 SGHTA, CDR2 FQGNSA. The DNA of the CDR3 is TGTGCCAGCAGCTTAGGTCGGGATAGGGGCCACGAGCAGTACTTC. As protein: CASSLGRDRGHEQYF. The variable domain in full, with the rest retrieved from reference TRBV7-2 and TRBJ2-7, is GAGVSQSPSNKVTEKGKDVELRCDPISGHTALYWYRQSLGQGLEFLIYFQGNSAPDKSGLPSDRFSAERTGGSVSTLTIQRTQQEDSAVYLCASSLGRDRGHEQYFGPGTRLTVT.

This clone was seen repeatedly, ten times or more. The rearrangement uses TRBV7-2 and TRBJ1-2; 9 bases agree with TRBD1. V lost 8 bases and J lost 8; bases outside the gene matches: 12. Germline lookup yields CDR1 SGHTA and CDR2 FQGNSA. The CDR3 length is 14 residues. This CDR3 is CASSSGTGSGGYTF. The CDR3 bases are TGTGCCAGCTCCTCCGGGACAGGGTCCGGCGGCTACACCTTC.

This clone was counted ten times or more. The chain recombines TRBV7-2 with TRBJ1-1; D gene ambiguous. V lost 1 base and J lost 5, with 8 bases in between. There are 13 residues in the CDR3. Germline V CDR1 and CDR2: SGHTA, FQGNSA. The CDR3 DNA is TGTGCCAGCAGCTTAGATACGAGGACTGAAGCTTTCTTT. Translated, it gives CASSLDTRTEAFF. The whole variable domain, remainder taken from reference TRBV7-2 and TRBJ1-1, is GAGVSQSPSNKVTEKGKDVELRCDPISGHTALYWYRQSLGQGLEFLIYFQGNSAPDKSGLPSDRFSAERTGGSVSTLTIQRTQQEDSAVYLCASSLDTRTEAFFGQGTRLTVV.

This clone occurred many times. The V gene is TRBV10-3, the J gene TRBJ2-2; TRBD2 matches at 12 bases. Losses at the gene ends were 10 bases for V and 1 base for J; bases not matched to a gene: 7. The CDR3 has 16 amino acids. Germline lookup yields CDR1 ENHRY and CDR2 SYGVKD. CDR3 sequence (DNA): TGTGCCACAATGACTAGCGGGGGAGTGAACACCGGGGAGCTGTTTTTT. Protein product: CATMTSGGVNTGELFF.

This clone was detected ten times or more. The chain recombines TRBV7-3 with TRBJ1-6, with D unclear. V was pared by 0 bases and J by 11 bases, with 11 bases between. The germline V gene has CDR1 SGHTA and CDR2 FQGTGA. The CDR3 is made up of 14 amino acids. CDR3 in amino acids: CASSLTGLNTPLHF. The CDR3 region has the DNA TGTGCCAGCAGCTTAACAGGGTTGAATACACCCCTCCACTTT. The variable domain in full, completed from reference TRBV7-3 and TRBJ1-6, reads GAGVSQTPSNKVTEKGKYVELRCDPISGHTALYWYRQSLGQGPEFLIYFQGTGAADDSGLPNDRFFAVRPEGSVSTLKIQRTERGDSAVYLCASSLTGLNTPLHFGNGTRLTVT.

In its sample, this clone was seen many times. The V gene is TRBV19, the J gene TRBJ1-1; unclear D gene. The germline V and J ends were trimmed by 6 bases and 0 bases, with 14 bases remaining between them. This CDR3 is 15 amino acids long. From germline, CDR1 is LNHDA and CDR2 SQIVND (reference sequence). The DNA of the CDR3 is TGTGCCAGTAGCAACCCCCGTTACATGAACACTGAAGCTTTCTTT. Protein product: CASSNPRYMNTEAFF.